The count of the clone carrying this T cell receptor (beta chain) is one. Some clones are missing from TCRdb's copy, which holds only in-frame ones; the method was immunoSEQ multiplex PCR. The data show over 200,000 clones, about four fifths seen once. These data come from a study of blood T cell repertoires in COVID-19. Unmatched junction bases numbered 8, after V lost 0 bases and J lost 14 bases. Germline loops: CDR1 SGHRS, CDR2 YFSETQ. The CDR3 has 15 amino acids. The chain combines TRBV5-1 with TRBJ2-3; 14 nucleotides match TRBD2. The sequence came from a middle-aged man with active or convalescent COVID-19. Sequencing was carried out using peripheral blood. CDR3 bases: TGCGCCAGCAGCTTGGTGACTAGCGGGGGGGCGGTCTTGTATTTT. Amino acid sequence: CASSLVTSGGAVLYF.